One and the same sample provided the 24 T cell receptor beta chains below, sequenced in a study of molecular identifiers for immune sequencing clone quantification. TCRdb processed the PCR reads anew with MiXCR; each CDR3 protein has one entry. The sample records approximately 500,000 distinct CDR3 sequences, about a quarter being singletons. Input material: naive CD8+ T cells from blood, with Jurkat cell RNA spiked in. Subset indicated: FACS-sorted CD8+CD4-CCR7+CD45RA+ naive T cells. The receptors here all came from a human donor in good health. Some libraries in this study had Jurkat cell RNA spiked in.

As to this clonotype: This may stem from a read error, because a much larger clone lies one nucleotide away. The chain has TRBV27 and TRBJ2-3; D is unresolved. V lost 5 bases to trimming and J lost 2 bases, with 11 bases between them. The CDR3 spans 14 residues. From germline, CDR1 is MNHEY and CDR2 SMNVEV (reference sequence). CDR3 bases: TGTGCCAGCAGTGGGATACCAGCCACAGATACGCAGTATTTT. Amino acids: CASSGIPATDTQYF.

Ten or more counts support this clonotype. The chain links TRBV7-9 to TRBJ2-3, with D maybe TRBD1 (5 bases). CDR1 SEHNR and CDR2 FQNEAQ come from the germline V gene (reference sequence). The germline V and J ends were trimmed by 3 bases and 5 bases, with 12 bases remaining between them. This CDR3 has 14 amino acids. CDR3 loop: CASSFVRDGDTQYF. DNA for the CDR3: TGTGCCAGCAGCTTTGTCAGGGATGGAGATACGCAGTATTTT.

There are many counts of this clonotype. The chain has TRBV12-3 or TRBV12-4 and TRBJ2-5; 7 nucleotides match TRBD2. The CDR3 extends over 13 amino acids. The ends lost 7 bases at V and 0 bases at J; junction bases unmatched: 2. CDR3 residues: CASTAGYQETQYF. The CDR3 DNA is TGTGCCAGCACAGCGGGGTACCAAGAGACCCAGTACTTC.

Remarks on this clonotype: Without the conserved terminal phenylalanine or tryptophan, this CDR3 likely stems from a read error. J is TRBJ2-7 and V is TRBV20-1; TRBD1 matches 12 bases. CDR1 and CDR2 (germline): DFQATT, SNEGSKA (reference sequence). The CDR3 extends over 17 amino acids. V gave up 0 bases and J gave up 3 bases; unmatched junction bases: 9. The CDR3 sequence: CSARDYQGQGASYEQYS. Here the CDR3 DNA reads TGCAGTGCTAGAGATTATCAGGGACAGGGGGCGAGCTACGAGCAGTACTCC.

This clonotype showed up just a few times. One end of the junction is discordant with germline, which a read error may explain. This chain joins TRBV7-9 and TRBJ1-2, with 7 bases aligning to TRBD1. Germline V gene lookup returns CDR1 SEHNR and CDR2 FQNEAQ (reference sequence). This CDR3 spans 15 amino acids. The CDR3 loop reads CASSLVGGENYGCTF. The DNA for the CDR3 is TGTGCCAGCAGCTTAGTAGGGGGCGAGAACTATGGCTGCACCTTC. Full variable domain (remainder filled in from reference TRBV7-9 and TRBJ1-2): DTGVSQNPRHKITKRGQNVTFRCDPISEHNRLYWYRQTLGQGPEFLTYFQNEAQLEKSRLLSDRFSAERPKGSFSTLEIQRTEQGDSAMYLCASSLVGGENYGCTFGSGTRLTVV.

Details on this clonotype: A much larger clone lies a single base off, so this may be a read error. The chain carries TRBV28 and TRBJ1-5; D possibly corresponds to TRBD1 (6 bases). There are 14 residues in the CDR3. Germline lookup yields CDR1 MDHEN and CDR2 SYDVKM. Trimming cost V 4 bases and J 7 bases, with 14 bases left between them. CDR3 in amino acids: CASSSWDTRQPQHF. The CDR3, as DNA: TGTGCCAGCAGTTCCTGGGACACCAGACAGCCCCAGCATTTT.

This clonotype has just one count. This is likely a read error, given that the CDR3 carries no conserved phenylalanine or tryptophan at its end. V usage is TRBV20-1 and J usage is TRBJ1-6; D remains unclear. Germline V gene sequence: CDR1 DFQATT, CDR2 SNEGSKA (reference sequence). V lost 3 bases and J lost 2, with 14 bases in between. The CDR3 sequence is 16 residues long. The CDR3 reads CSASSRDLPYNSPLHS. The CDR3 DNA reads TGCAGTGCTAGTTCACGGGATTTACCCTATAATTCACCCCTCCACTCT.

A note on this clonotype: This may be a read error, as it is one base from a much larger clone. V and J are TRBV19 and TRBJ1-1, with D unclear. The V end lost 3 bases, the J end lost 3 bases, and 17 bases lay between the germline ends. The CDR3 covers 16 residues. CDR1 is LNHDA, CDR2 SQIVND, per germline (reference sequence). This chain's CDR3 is CASSIFHRTVDTEAFF. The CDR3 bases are TGTGCCAGTAGTATTTTCCACCGGACGGTGGACACTGAAGCTTTCTTT.

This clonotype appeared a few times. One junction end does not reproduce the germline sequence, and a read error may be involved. The CDR3 DNA follows: TGTGCCATACAACTTCGGGCGGGAAACTTC. This encodes CAIQLRAGNF. The V gene is TRBV27, the J gene TRBJ2-7, with TRBD2 as a possible D gene (6 bases). CDR1 and CDR2 from the germline V gene are MNHEY and SMNVEV (reference sequence). The CDR3 spans 10 residues.

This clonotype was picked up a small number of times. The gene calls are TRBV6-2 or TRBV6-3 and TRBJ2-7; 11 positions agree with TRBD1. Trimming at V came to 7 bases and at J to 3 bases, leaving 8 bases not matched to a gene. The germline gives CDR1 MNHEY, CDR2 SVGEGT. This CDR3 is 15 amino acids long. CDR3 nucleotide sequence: TGTGCCAGCAATCTCCCGGGACAGGGGGACTACGAGCAGTACTTC. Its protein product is CASNLPGQGDYEQYF.

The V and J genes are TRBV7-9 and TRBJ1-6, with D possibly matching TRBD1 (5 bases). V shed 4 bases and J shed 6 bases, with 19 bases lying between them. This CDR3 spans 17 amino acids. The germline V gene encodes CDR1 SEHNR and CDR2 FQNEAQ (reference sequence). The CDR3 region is CASSSPQGGFGNSPLHF. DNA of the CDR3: TGTGCCAGCAGCTCCCCTCAGGGTGGGTTCGGTAATTCACCCCTCCACTTT.

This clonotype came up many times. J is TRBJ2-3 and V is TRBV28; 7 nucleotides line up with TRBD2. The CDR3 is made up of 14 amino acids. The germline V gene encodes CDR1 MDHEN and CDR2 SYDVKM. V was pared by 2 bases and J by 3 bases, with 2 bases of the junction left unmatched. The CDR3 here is CASSLRLATDTQYF. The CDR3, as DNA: TGTGCCAGCAGTTTACGACTAGCAACAGATACGCAGTATTTT.

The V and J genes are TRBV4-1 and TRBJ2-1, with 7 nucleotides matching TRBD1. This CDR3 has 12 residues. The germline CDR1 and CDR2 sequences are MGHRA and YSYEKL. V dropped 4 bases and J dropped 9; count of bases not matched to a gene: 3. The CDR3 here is CASSPTGLEQFF. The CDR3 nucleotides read TGCGCCAGCAGCCCGACAGGGCTTGAGCAGTTCTTC.

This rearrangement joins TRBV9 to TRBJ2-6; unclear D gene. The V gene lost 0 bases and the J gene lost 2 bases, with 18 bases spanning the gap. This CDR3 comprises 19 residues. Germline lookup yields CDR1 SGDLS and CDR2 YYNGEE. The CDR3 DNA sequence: TGTGCCAGCAGCGTAGGCGTGCTTGTAGGTCTTACTGGGGCCAACGTCCTGACTTTC. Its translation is CASSVGVLVGLTGANVLTF.

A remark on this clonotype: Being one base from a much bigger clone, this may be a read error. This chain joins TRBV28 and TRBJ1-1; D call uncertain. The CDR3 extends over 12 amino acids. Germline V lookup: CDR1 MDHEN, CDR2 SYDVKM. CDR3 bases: TGTGCCAGCACCTTGTCCAAAACTGAAGCTTTATTT. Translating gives CASTLSKTEALF.

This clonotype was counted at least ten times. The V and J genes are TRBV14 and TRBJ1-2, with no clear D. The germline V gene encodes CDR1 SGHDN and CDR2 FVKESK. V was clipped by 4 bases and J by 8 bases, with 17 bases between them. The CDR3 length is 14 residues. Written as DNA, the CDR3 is TGTGCCAGCAGCCGATCAGGTACCCCAGGCGGCTACACCTTC. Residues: CASSRSGTPGGYTF.

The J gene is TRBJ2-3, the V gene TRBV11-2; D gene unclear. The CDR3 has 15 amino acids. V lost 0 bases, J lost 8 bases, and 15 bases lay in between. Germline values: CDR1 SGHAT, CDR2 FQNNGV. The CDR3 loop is CASSLDSLRGATQYF. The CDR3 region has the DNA TGTGCCAGCAGCTTAGATAGTCTCAGAGGAGCTACGCAGTATTTT.

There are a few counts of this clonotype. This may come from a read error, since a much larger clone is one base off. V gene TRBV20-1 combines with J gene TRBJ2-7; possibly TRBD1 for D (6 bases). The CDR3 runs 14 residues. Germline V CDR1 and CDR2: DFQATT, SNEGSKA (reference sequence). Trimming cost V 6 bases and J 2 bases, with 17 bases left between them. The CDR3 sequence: CSAAVGANPYEQYF. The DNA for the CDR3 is TGCAGTGCCGCTGTGGGGGCGAACCCCTACGAGCAGTACTTC.

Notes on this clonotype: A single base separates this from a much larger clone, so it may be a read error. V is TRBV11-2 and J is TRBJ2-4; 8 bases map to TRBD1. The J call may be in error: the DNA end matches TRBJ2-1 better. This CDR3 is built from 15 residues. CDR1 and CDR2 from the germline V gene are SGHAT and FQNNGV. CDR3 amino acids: CASSPGGQEKNIQFF. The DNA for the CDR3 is TGTGCCAGCAGTCCAGGGGGACAGGAGAAAAACATTCAGTTCTTC.

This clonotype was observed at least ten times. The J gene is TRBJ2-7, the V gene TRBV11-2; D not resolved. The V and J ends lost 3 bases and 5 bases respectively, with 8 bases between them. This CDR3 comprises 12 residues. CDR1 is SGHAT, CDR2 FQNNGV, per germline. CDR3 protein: CASSLGIHEQYF. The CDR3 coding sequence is TGTGCCAGCAGCTTGGGGATTCACGAGCAGTACTTC.

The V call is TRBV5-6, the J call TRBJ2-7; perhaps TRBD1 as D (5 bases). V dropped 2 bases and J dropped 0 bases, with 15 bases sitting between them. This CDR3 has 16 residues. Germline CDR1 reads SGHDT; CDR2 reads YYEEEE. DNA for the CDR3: TGTGCCAGCAGCTTACGGTCAGGGCTATACTCCTACGAGCAGTACTTC. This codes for CASSLRSGLYSYEQYF.

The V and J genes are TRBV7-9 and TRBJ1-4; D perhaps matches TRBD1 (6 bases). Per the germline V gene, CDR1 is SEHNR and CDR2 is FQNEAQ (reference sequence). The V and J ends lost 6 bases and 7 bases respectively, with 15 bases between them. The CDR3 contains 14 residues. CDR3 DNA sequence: TGTGCCAGCAGTCGAGGCAGGGGCCGTGAAAAACTGTTTTTT. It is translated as CASSRGRGREKLFF.

The CDR3 sequence is CAWSVRDRSYNEQFF. CDR3 sequence (DNA): TGTGCCTGGAGTGTACGTGACAGGTCCTACAATGAGCAGTTCTTC. The chain links TRBV30 to TRBJ2-1, with D maybe TRBD1 (6 bases). From germline, CDR1 is GTSNPN and CDR2 SVGIG (reference sequence). This CDR3 spans 15 amino acids. V lost 0 bases to trimming and J lost 1 base, with 10 bases between them. Full variable domain (rest looked up from reference TRBV30 and TRBJ2-1): SQTIHQWPATLVQPVGSPLSLECTVEGTSNPNLYWYRQAAGRGLQLLFYSVGIGQISSEVPQNLSASRPQDRQFILSSKKLLLSDSGFYLCAWSVRDRSYNEQFFGPGTRLTVL.

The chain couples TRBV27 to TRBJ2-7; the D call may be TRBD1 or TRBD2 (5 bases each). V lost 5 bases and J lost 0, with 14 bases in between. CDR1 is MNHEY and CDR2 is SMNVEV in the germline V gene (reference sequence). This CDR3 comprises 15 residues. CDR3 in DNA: TGTGCCAGCAGTCCCCGGGACGGACCCTCCTACGAGCAGTACTTC. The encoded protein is CASSPRDGPSYEQYF.